One and the same sample provided the 10 T cell receptor beta chains below, sequenced in a study of blood T cell repertoires in COVID-19 (dated by TCRdb to the early 2020s). The library relied on the immunoSEQ multiplex PCR assay. Sourced from immuneACCESS, this table was stored by TCRdb with only in-frame sequences that have V and J called. A share of the clones is absent; for the studies checked, an unresolved V gene accounts for under half, and the remainder has no known explanation. A total of 150,000 to 200,000 clones appear in this sample, roughly 84% of them only once. Roughly 3.2% of the sample is taken by the ten largest. Sequenced: PBMCs or T cells enriched from blood (not recorded which). Receptor source: a woman in her 30s who had been exposed to COVID-19.

This rearrangement joins TRBV9 to TRBJ2-7, with D possibly being TRBD2 (6 bases). The CDR3 has 15 amino acids. Germline values: CDR1 SGDLS, CDR2 YYNGEE. V was shortened by 0 bases and J by 2 bases, with 12 bases between the two germline ends. The DNA of the CDR3 is TGTGCCAGCAGCGTAGGGGACTTTGAGACCTACGAGCAGTACTTC. This codes for CASSVGDFETYEQYF. Full variable domain (remainder filled in from reference TRBV9 and TRBJ2-7): DSGVTQTPKHLITATGQRVTLRCSPRSGDLSVYWYQQSLDQGLQFLIQYYNGEERAKGNILERFSAQQFPDLHSELNLSSLELGDSALYFCASSVGDFETYEQYFGPGTRLTVT.

This chain uses TRBV19 with TRBJ1-5, with D perhaps matching TRBD1 (6 bases). Germline CDR1 reads LNHDA; CDR2 reads SQIVND (reference sequence). The germline V and J ends were trimmed by 5 bases and 5 bases, with 13 bases remaining between them. The CDR3 has 14 residues. This CDR3 is CASSWGPGDQPQHF. In DNA form, the CDR3 reads TGTGCCAGTAGTTGGGGGCCCGGGGATCAGCCCCAGCATTTT.

The chain links TRBV4-3 to TRBJ2-1; tentative D call: TRBD2 (5 bases). The CDR3 runs to 16 residues. V dropped 0 bases and J dropped 3 bases, with 12 bases sitting between them. The germline gives CDR1 LGHNA, CDR2 YSLEER. CDR3 nucleotide sequence: TGCGCCAGCAGCCAAGATACGGGGTTCGGCTACAATGAGCAGTTCTTC. Protein product: CASSQDTGFGYNEQFF.

This clone was picked up a small number of times. This chain uses TRBV2 with TRBJ1-4; TRBD1 agrees at 7 bases. The CDR3 covers 14 residues. J lost 8 bases, V lost 5 bases, and 8 bases had no gene match. Per germline, CDR1 SNHLY and CDR2 FYNNEI. The CDR3: CASSRQGVGEKLFF. DNA of the CDR3: TGTGCCAGCAGTAGACAGGGTGTAGGGGAAAAACTGTTTTTT. The variable domain in full, completed from reference TRBV2 and TRBJ1-4, reads EPEVTQTPSHQVTQMGQEVILRCVPISNHLYFYWYRQILGQKVEFLVSFYNNEISEKSEIFDDQFSVERPDGSNFTLKIRSTKLEDSAMYFCASSRQGVGEKLFFGSGTQLSVL.

This clone was counted between two and nine times. V is TRBV7-8 and J is TRBJ2-7; 7 nucleotides line up with TRBD2. The CDR3 has 13 residues. Germline loops: CDR1 SGHVS, CDR2 FQNEAQ. The ends lost 6 bases at V and 2 bases at J; junction bases unmatched: 4. CDR3 nucleotide sequence: TGTGCCAGCAGTAGCGGGTGGGCCTACGAGCAGTACTTC. Translating it yields CASSSGWAYEQYF.

This chain uses TRBV4-3 with TRBJ2-2; D might be TRBD1 (5 bases). CDR1 and CDR2 (germline): LGHNA, YSLEER. This CDR3 has 14 residues. V lost 3 bases and J lost 3, with 8 bases in between. The CDR3: CASSHSRDTGELFF. CDR3 sequence (DNA): TGCGCCAGCAGCCACTCCAGGGACACCGGGGAGCTGTTTTTT.

This clone was seen a single time. This sequence joins TRBV3-1 (or the pseudogene TRBV3-2) and TRBJ1-1; possibly TRBD1 for D (6 bases). Trimming cost V 5 bases and J 3 bases, with 10 bases left between them. Germline values: CDR1 LGHDT, CDR2 YNNKEL (reference sequence). The CDR3 extends over 13 amino acids. The chain's CDR3 is CASSTPGDTEAFF. The DNA for the CDR3 is TGTGCCAGCAGCACCCCAGGGGACACTGAAGCTTTCTTT.

The chain combines TRBV11-3 with TRBJ2-1; the match to TRBD2 covers 7 bases. The CDR3 is 15 amino acids. Germline CDR1 and CDR2: SGHNT and YENEEA. The V segment lost 1 base and the J segment 5 bases; nucleotides outside the gene matches: 5. Written as DNA, the CDR3 is TGTGCCAGCAGCTTAGCAAGCGGGACCAACAATGAGCAGTTCTTC. It yields the protein CASSLASGTNNEQFF.

The rearrangement links TRBV6-5 to TRBJ1-2; a weak D match, TRBD1 (5 bases). This CDR3 has 12 amino acids. From germline, CDR1 is MNHEY and CDR2 SVGAGI. Trimming took off 8 bases at V and 9 bases at J, with 16 bases between the two ends. The DNA of the CDR3 is TGTGCCAGCCGCGGGACGGATTTAAGCTACACCTTC. Translated: CASRGTDLSYTF.

The table lists this clone with a count of one. The J gene is TRBJ2-2, the V gene TRBV4-3; 7 nucleotides match TRBD2. CDR1 LGHNA and CDR2 YSLEER come from the germline V gene. V shed 1 base and J 2 bases; nucleotides not matched to a gene: 1. This CDR3 region has 15 residues. The CDR3 region is CASSQGTSNTGELFF. Written as DNA, the CDR3 is TGCGCCAGCAGCCAAGGGACTAGTAACACCGGGGAGCTGTTTTTT.